The clone carrying this T cell receptor beta chain was found a few times. The germline V gene has CDR1 KGHDR and CDR2 SFDVKD. Trimming cost V 7 bases and J 1 base; bases outside gene matches: 9. CDR3 size: 16 residues. Seattle enrolled patients during active infection and tracked them longitudinally. Generated by immunoSEQ multiplex PCR, the TCRdb table keeps only in-frame clones and is missing some. The sample has roughly 150,000 clones, around nine tenths seen once. The data were obtained in a study of blood T cell repertoires in COVID-19. Study in general: Sources were T cells, B-cell-depleted T cells, or PBMCs; the material itself was cDNA or gDNA.

The chain recombines TRBV24-1 with TRBJ2-1, with 7 bases matching TRBD2. The clonotype originates from a woman older than 75 with COVID-19, enrolled during active disease. The specimen was peripheral blood. This CDR3 reads CATSAWPGGSYNEQFF. The CDR3 region has the DNA TGTGCCACCAGCGCTTGGCCGGGGGGTTCCTACAATGAGCAGTTCTTC.